One and the same sample provided the 27 T cell receptor beta chains below, sequenced in a study of shared clonotypes between healthy human individuals (TCRdb year 2020). The method behind the library was the immunoSEQ multiplex PCR assay. Held by TCRdb, this immuneACCESS table contains in-frame sequences only and omits some clones. Under half of the omission traces to an unresolved V gene where checked; the cause of the rest is unknown. For this sample the table gives 2.3 million or so clones, of which 85% to 95% were detected only once. 0.39% of the sample comes from the top ten. Sequenced sample: naive CD4+ T cells from PBMCs. The cell subset or site label, as the study defines it: CD45RA+ positively selected. These receptors all stem from a young man in good health. Some clones in this sample may be carry-over from other donors' samples.

This chain connects TRBV18 to TRBJ2-7; D might be TRBD2 (5 bases). Between the trimmed V and J ends, which lost 3 bases and 11 bases, there was a span of 14 bases. This CDR3 has 12 amino acids. Germline CDR1 is KGHSH and CDR2 is LQKENI. The CDR3 DNA sequence: TGTGCCAGCTCACCTCAGAGGGAAGGGAAGTACTTC. Translated, it gives CASSPQREGKYF.

The rearrangement joins TRBV6-9 to TRBJ1-5, with 8 bases lining up with TRBD1. This CDR3 is built from 16 residues. Germline CDR1 is MNHGY and CDR2 is SVAAGI. The trim removed 2 bases at V and 6 bases at J, leaving 9 bases unmatched. The CDR3 region has the DNA TGTGCCAGCAGTTATCACACAGGGGGTAATTGTCAGCCCCAGCATTTT. As protein: CASSYHTGGNCQPQHF.

This clone was seen only a few times. Within the sample, other DNA sequences also encode this same CDR3. CDR3 in DNA: TGTGCCAGCTCACCGGGTACAAGCAATCAGCCCCAGCATTTT. It encodes CASSPGTSNQPQHF. J is TRBJ1-5 and V is TRBV18; D ambiguous. This CDR3 has 14 amino acids. V was pared by 3 bases and J by 1 base, with 7 bases between. The V gene's germline CDR1 is KGHSH and CDR2 LQKENI.

The chain has TRBV7-9 and TRBJ1-5; 7 nucleotides agree with TRBD1. V was clipped by 1 base and J by 2 bases; unmatched bases: 8. CDR3 size: 17 residues. The germline gives CDR1 SEHNR, CDR2 FQNEAQ (reference sequence). The CDR3, as DNA: TGTGCCAGCAGCTTAGGAACAGGGGTTTGGGGCAATCAGCCCCAGCATTTT. Encoded protein: CASSLGTGVWGNQPQHF.

J is TRBJ2-7 and V is TRBV7-8; possibly TRBD2 for D (7 bases). The CDR3 is 13 amino acids. Per germline, CDR1 SGHVS and CDR2 FQNEAQ. V lost 4 bases and J lost 3, with 10 bases in between. The CDR3, as DNA: TGTGCCAGCAGCTCAAGGGGGGGCTACGAGCAGTACTTC. This gives the protein CASSSRGGYEQYF.

The chain employs TRBV6-6 and TRBJ1-1, with D unresolved. The CDR3 has 13 amino acids. Germline V CDR1 and CDR2: MNHNY, SVGAGI (reference sequence). The V and J ends lost 6 bases and 0 bases respectively, with 8 bases between them. CDR3: CASRRGMNTEAFF. CDR3 coding DNA: TGTGCCAGCAGGAGAGGTATGAACACTGAAGCTTTCTTT.

This clone was seen only once. The chain joins TRBV6-1 to TRBJ2-1; the D gene is possibly TRBD2 (5 bases). Germline CDR1 reads MNHNS; CDR2 reads SASEGT. Trimming took off 2 bases at V and 2 bases at J, with 10 bases between the two ends. CDR3 length: 15 residues. CDR3 in DNA: TGTGCCAGCAGTGAAATCCCGGGGACCTACAATGAGCAGTTCTTC. This codes for CASSEIPGTYNEQFF.

The chain couples TRBV15 to TRBJ1-2; weak D call: TRBD1 (5 bases). Trimming cost V 5 bases and J 1 base, with 11 bases left between them. Germline CDR1 and CDR2: LNHNV and YYDKDF (reference sequence). The CDR3 loop spans 14 amino acids. The CDR3 is CATSRDRHNYGYTF. CDR3 coding DNA: TGTGCCACCAGCCGGGACCGTCATAACTATGGCTACACCTTC.

V gene TRBV25-1 combines with J gene TRBJ2-7; TRBD1 agrees at 11 bases. Germline lookup yields CDR1 MGHDK and CDR2 SYGVNS. J lost 9 bases, V lost 8 bases, and 3 bases had no gene match. The CDR3 has 11 amino acids. The CDR3 protein is CASVDRGPQYF. The CDR3 DNA reads as TGTGCCAGCGTGGACAGGGGGCCGCAGTACTTC.

J is TRBJ1-2 and V is TRBV11-2; D might be TRBD1 (5 bases). V gave up 5 bases and J gave up 5 bases, with 18 bases separating them. The CDR3 loop spans 15 amino acids. The germline V gene has CDR1 SGHAT and CDR2 FQNNGV. The DNA for the CDR3 is TGTGCCAGCAGCATCTGGGACCGCGATCAATATGGCTACACCTTC. Translation: CASSIWDRDQYGYTF.

V is TRBV4-1 and J is TRBJ2-7, with 7 bases aligning to TRBD2. This CDR3 is 15 amino acids long. The germline CDR1 and CDR2 sequences are MGHRA and YSYEKL. V trimming: 4 bases; J trimming: 4 bases; junction bases outside the gene matches: 10. Here the CDR3 DNA reads TGCGCCAGCAGCCCGGGAGGCGGGAGTATATACGAGCAGTACTTC. It specifies CASSPGGGSIYEQYF.

The V and J genes are TRBV5-1 and TRBJ2-1; the match to TRBD2 covers 9 bases. V shed 4 bases, J shed 6 bases, and the junction held 8 bases outside the gene matches. CDR3 size: 15 residues. CDR1 and CDR2 from the germline V gene are SGHRS and YFSETQ. CDR3 nucleotides: TGCGCCAGCAGCATTAGCGGGAGCGACTTCAATGAGCAGTTCTTC. Translation gives CASSISGSDFNEQFF. The full variable domain, completed using reference TRBV5-1 and TRBJ2-1, is KAGVTQTPRYLIKTRGQQVTLSCSPISGHRSVSWYQQTPGQGLQFLFEYFSETQRNKGNFPGRFSGRQFSNSRSEMNVSTLELGDSALYLCASSISGSDFNEQFFGPGTRLTVL.

This chain links TRBV15 with TRBJ1-5, with D perhaps matching TRBD1 (5 bases). V was cut by 8 bases and J by 4 bases, with 27 bases left in between. CDR1 and CDR2 (germline): LNHNV, YYDKDF (reference sequence). The CDR3 spans 18 residues. This chain's CDR3 is CATARTSRGAAENQPQHF. In nucleotides, the CDR3 is TGTGCCACCGCCCGGACTTCAAGAGGGGCAGCTGAAAATCAGCCCCAGCATTTT.

The rearrangement joins TRBV19 to TRBJ2-7, with 11 bases identical to TRBD2. CDR3 length: 15 amino acids. From germline, CDR1 is LNHDA and CDR2 SQIVND (reference sequence). Trimming cost V 4 bases and J 3 bases; bases outside gene matches: 5. This CDR3 is CASSKVAGGDYEQYF. The CDR3 DNA follows: TGTGCCAGTAGTAAAGTAGCGGGAGGGGACTACGAGCAGTACTTC.

Notes on this clone: Other DNA sequences from this sample encode an identical CDR3 as well. This chain links TRBV6-1 with TRBJ2-5; no definite D call. Germline V gives CDR1 MNHNS, CDR2 SASEGT. The CDR3 loop spans 11 amino acids. Trimming removed 6 bases from V and 2 bases from J, with 4 bases in between. In DNA form, the CDR3 reads TGTGCCAGCAGCCCACAAGAGACCCAGTACTTC. It translates to CASSPQETQYF.

J is TRBJ2-7 and V is TRBV11-2; D is ambiguous. V shed 5 bases and J shed 6 bases, with 17 bases lying between them. This CDR3 contains 14 residues. CDR1 and CDR2 (germline): SGHAT, FQNNGV. The CDR3, as DNA: TGTGCCAGCAGCCCACAACTTCTGGGGTCCGAGCAGTACTTC. This gives the protein CASSPQLLGSEQYF.

The chain is built from TRBV5-8 and TRBJ1-3; D possibly corresponds to TRBD1 (6 bases). This CDR3 comprises 15 residues. The germline gives CDR1 SGHTS, CDR2 YDEGEE. The V end lost 4 bases, the J end lost 2 bases, and 13 bases lay between the germline ends. In DNA, the CDR3 is TGTGCCAGCAGCACGTATACAGGGACTGGAAACACCATATATTTT. It is translated as CASSTYTGTGNTIYF.

V and J are TRBV6-6 and TRBJ2-7; no definite D call. The germline CDR1 and CDR2 sequences are MNHNY and SVGAGI (reference sequence). Trimming took 0 bases from V and 0 from J, leaving 6 bases between them. This CDR3 spans 14 amino acids. The CDR3 bases are TGTGCCAGCAGTTACTCCCTGTCCTCCTACGAGCAGTACTTC. Translation gives CASSYSLSSYEQYF.

The V gene is TRBV5-1, the J gene TRBJ1-1; D call uncertain. This CDR3 is built from 14 residues. Germline CDR1 and CDR2: SGHRS and YFSETQ. Trimming took 2 bases from V and 1 from J, leaving 9 bases between them. The DNA for the CDR3 is TGCGCCAGCAGCTTTGAGTTTGGGAACACTGAAGCTTTCTTT. This translates into CASSFEFGNTEAFF.

This chain connects TRBV7-3 to TRBJ2-2, with D perhaps matching TRBD2 (5 bases). V shed 6 bases and J shed 1 base, with 9 bases lying between them. The germline V gene has CDR1 SGHTA and CDR2 FQGTGA. CDR3 length: 14 amino acids. DNA for the CDR3: TGTGCCAGCAGGAGGGTCCTGAACACCGGGGAGCTGTTTTTT. It specifies CASRRVLNTGELFF.

As regards this clone: An end of the junction differs from the germline gene, which may be a read error. The CDR3 region is CASREGQEGKTQYF. CDR3 sequence (DNA): TGTGCCAGCAGAGAAGGACAGGAGGGGAAGACCCAGTACTTC. The genes are TRBV6-1 and TRBJ2-5; maybe TRBD1 (7 bases). This CDR3 contains 14 residues. CDR1 is MNHNS and CDR2 is SASEGT in the germline V gene.

This clone came up once. The chain combines TRBV7-9 with TRBJ2-3; TRBD2 agrees at 7 bases. Trimming removed 2 bases from V and 4 bases from J; junction bases left unmatched: 6. Germline V gene lookup returns CDR1 SEHNR and CDR2 FQNEAQ (reference sequence). This CDR3 has 15 residues. CDR3 nucleotide sequence: TGTGCCAGCAGCTTATTAAAGCGGGATGCAGATACGCAGTATTTT. It is translated as CASSLLKRDADTQYF.

The gene calls are TRBV28 and TRBJ2-7; D uncertain. This CDR3 contains 15 residues. Trimming shortened V by 7 bases and J by 0 bases, and 16 bases separated the two germline ends. The germline V gene has CDR1 MDHEN and CDR2 SYDVKM. CDR3 nucleotides: TGTGCCAGCACCCCCGGGCAACTTAGCTCCTACGAGCAGTACTTC. Translated, it gives CASTPGQLSSYEQYF.

The chain links TRBV5-1 to TRBJ1-1, with 10 bases identical to TRBD1. V was clipped by 3 bases and J by 7 bases; unmatched bases: 9. This CDR3 comprises 15 residues. The germline CDR1 and CDR2 sequences are SGHRS and YFSETQ. The CDR3 DNA reads as TGCGCCAGCAGCTCTATGACAGGGGGCGGCGGTGAAGCTTTCTTT. Its protein is CASSSMTGGGGEAFF. The full variable domain, in which reference TRBV5-1 and TRBJ1-1 provide the parts outside the CDR3, is KAGVTQTPRYLIKTRGQQVTLSCSPISGHRSVSWYQQTPGQGLQFLFEYFSETQRNKGNFPGRFSGRQFSNSRSEMNVSTLELGDSALYLCASSSMTGGGGEAFFGQGTRLTVV.

The chain links TRBV6-1 to TRBJ1-1; maybe TRBD1 (6 bases). Germline assignment: CDR1 MNHNS and CDR2 SASEGT. The CDR3 contains 13 residues. Trimming left V 6 bases short and J 12 bases short, with 20 bases between. Written as DNA, the CDR3 is TGTGCCAGCAGGGTTTCGGGGGACATATGGTCTTTCTTT. Its translation is CASRVSGDIWSFF.

About this clone: The sample has other DNA sequences that encode this CDR3 too. V usage is TRBV10-3 and J usage is TRBJ1-1; D is undetermined. Trimming stripped 0 bases from V and 0 bases from J, with 5 bases between. The CDR3 extends over 14 amino acids. CDR1 and CDR2 (germline): ENHRY, SYGVKD. CDR3 loop: CAISESNLNTEAFF. The CDR3 DNA sequence: TGTGCCATCAGTGAGTCGAATCTGAACACTGAAGCTTTCTTT.

With respect to this clone: Other DNA sequences from this sample encode an identical CDR3 as well. The chain combines TRBV7-9 with TRBJ2-7, with TRBD2 as a possible D gene (5 bases). Trimming left V 1 base short and J 4 bases short, with 8 bases between. CDR1 is SEHNR and CDR2 is FQNEAQ in the germline V gene (reference sequence). The CDR3 is made up of 13 amino acids. The chain's CDR3 is CASSLEGGYEQYF. CDR3 nucleotides: TGTGCCAGCAGCTTAGAAGGCGGGTACGAGCAGTACTTC.